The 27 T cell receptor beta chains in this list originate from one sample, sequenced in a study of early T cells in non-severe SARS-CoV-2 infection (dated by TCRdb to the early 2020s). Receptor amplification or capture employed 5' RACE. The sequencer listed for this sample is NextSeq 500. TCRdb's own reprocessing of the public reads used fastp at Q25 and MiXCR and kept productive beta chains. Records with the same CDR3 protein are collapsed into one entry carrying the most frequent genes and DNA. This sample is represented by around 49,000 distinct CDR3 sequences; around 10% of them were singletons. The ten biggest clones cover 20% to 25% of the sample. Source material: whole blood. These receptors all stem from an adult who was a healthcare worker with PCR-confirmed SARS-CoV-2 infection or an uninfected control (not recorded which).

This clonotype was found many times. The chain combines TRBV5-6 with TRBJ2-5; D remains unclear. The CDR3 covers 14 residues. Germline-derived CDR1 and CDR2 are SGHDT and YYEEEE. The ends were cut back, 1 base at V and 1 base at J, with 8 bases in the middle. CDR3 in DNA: TGTGCCAGCAGCTTGCTGACGTCCCAAGAGACCCAGTACTTC. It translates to CASSLLTSQETQYF.

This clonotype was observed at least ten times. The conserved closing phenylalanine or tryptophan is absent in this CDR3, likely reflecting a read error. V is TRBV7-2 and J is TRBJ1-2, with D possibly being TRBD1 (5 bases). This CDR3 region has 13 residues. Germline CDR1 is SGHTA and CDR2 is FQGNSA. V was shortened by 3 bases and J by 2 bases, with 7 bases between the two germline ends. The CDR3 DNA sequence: TGTGCCAGCAGCTTGGGGCTCAACTATGGCTACACCCTC. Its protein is CASSLGLNYGYTL.

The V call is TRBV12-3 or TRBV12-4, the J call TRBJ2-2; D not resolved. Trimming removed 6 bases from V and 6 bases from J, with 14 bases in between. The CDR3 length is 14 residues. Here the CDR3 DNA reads TGTGCCAGCAGCTCCCTTCGTCTTCCCGGGGAGCTGTTTTTT. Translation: CASSSLRLPGELFF.

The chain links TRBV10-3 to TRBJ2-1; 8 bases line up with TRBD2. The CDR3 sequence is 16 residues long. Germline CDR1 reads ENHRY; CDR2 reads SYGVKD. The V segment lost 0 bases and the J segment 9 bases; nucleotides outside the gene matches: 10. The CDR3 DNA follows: TGTGCCATCAGTGAGTCGAAGGCGGGAGGAGGTCGTGAGCAGTTCTTC. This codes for CAISESKAGGGREQFF.

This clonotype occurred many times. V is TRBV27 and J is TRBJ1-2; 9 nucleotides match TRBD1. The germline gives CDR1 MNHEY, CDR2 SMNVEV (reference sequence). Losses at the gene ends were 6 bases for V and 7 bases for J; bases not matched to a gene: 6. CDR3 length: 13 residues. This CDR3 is CASSPDRGFGYTF. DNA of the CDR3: TGTGCCAGCAGCCCGGACAGGGGTTTTGGCTACACCTTC.

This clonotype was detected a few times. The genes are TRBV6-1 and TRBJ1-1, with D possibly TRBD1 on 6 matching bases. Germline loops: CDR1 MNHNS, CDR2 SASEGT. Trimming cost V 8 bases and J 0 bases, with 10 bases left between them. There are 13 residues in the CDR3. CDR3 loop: CASCRGVNTEAFF. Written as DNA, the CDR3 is TGTGCCAGCTGCAGGGGTGTGAACACTGAAGCTTTCTTT.

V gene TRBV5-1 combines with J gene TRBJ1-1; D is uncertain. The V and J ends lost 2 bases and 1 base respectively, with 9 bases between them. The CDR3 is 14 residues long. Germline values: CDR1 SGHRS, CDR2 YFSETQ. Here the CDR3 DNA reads TGCGCCAGCAGCTTCCAACCGACGAACACTGAAGCTTTCTTT. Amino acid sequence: CASSFQPTNTEAFF.

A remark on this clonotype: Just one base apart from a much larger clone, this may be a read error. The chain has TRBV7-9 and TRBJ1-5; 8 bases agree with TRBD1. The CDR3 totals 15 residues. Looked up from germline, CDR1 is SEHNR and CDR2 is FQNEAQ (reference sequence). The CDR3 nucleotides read TGTGCCAGCAGCCTACAGGGGGGTAGCAATCAGCCCCGGCATTTT. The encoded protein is CASSLQGGSNQPRHF.

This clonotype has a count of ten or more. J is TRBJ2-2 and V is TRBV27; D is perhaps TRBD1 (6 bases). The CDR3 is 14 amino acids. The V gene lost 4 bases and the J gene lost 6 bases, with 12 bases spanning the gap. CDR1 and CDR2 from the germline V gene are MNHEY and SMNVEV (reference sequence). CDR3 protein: CASSSRGQPGELFF. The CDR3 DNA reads TGTGCCAGCAGTTCCCGGGGACAACCCGGGGAGCTGTTTTTT.

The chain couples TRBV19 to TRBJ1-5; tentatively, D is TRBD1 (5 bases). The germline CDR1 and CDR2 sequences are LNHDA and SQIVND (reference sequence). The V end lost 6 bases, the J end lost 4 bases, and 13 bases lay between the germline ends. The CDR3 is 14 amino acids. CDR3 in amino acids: CASSETEKNQPQHF. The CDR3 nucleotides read TGTGCCAGTAGCGAGACAGAAAAAAATCAGCCCCAGCATTTT.

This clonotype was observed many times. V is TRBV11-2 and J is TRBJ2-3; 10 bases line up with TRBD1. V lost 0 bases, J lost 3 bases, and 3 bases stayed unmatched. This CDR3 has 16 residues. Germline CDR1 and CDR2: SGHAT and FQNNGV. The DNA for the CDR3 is TGTGCCAGCAGCTTAGAACTGGGACAGGGGACAGATACGCAGTATTTT. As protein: CASSLELGQGTDTQYF.

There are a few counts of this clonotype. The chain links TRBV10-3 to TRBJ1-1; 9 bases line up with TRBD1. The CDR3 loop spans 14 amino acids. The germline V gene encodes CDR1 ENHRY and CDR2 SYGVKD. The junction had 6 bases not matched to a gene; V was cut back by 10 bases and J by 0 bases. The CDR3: CASNRDRVNTEAFF. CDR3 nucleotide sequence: TGTGCCAGTAACCGGGACAGGGTGAACACTGAAGCTTTCTTT.

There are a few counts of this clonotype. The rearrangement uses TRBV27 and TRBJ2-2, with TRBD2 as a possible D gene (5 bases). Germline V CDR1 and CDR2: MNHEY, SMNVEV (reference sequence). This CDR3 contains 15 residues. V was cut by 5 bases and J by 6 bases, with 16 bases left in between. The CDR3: CASSPRAEAAGELFF. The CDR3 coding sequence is TGTGCCAGCAGTCCGCGGGCCGAAGCGGCCGGGGAGCTGTTTTTT.

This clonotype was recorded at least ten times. As DNA, the CDR3 is TGTGCTAGTGGCCCCGGACAGGGGGCAAGGGATGAGCAGTTCTTC. It encodes CASGPGQGARDEQFF. J is TRBJ2-1 and V is TRBV12-5; TRBD1 matches 11 bases. From germline, CDR1 is LGHNT and CDR2 FRNRAP. V lost 6 bases, J lost 8 bases, and 9 bases stayed unmatched. The CDR3 consists of 15 residues.

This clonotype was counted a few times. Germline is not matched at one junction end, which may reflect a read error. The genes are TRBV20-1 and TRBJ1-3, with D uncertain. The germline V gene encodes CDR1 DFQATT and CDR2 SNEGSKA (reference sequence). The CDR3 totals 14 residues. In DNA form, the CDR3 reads TGCAGTGCTACCCCCGGGAGCTCTGAAAACACCATATATTTT. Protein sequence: CSATPGSSENTIYF.

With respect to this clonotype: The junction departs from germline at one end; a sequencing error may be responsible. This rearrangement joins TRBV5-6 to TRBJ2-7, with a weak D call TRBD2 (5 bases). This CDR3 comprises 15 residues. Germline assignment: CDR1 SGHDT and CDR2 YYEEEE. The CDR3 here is CAISSPNGRSYEQYF. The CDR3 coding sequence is TGTGCCATCAGCTCCCCTAATGGGAGATCCTACGAGCAGTACTTC.

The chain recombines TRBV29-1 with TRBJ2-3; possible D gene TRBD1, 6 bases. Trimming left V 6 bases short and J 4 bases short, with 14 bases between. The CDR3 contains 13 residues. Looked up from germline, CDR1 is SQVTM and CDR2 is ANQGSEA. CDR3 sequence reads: CSVRRPGADTQYF. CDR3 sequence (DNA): TGCAGCGTCCGGAGGCCAGGGGCAGATACGCAGTATTTT.

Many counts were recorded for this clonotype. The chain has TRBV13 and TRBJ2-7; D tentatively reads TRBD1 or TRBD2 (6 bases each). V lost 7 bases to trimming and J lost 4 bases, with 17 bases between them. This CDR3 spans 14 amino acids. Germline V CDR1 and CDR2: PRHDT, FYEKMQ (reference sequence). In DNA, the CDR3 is TGTGCCAGCACCTACGGGGGCTCAGGGTACGAGCAGTACTTC. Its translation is CASTYGGSGYEQYF.

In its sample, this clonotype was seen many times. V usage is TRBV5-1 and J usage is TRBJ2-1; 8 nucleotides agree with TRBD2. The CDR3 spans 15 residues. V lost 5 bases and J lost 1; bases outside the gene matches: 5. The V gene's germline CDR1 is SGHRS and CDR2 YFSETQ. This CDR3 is CASRLSGSSYNEQFF. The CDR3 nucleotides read TGCGCCAGCAGACTCAGCGGGAGTTCCTACAATGAGCAGTTCTTC. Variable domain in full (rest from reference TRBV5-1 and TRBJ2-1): KAGVTQTPRYLIKTRGQQVTLSCSPISGHRSVSWYQQTPGQGLQFLFEYFSETQRNKGNFPGRFSGRQFSNSRSEMNVSTLELGDSALYLCASRLSGSSYNEQFFGPGTRLTVL.

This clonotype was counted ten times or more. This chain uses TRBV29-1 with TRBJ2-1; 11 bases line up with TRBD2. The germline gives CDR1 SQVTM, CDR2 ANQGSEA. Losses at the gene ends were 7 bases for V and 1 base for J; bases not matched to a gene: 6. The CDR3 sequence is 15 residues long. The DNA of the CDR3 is TGCAGCGGCATTAGACTAGCGGGGTCCTACAATGAGCAGTTCTTC. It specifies CSGIRLAGSYNEQFF.

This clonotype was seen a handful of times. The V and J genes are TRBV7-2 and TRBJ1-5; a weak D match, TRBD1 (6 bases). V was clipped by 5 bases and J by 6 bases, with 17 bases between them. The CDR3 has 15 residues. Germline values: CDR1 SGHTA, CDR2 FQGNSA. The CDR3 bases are TGTGCCAGCAGCAGGGGGGCCGGTCTCGGTCAGCCCCAGCATTTT. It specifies CASSRGAGLGQPQHF.

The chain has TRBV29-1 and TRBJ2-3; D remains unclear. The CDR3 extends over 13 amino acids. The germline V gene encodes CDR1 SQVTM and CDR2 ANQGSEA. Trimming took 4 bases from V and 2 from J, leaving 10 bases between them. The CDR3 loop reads CSVARILTDTQYF. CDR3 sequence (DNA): TGCAGCGTTGCTCGGATCCTCACAGATACGCAGTATTTT.

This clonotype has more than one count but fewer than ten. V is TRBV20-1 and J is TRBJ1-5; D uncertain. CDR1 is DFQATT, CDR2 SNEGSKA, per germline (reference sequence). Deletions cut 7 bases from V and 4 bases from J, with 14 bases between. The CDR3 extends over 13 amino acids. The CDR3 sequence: CSGRQAPNQPQHF. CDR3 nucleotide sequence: TGCAGTGGGCGTCAGGCACCAAATCAGCCCCAGCATTTT.

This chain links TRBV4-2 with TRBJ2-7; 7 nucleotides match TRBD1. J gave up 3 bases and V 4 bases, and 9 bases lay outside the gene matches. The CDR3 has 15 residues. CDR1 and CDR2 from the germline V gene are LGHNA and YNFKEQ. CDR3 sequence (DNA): TGTGCCAGCAGCCCATCCTCCGGGACAGACTACGAGCAGTACTTC. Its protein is CASSPSSGTDYEQYF.

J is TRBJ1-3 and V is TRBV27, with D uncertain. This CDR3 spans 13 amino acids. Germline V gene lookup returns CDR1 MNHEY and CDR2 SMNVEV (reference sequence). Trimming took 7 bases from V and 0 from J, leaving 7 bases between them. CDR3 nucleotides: TGTGCCAGCAAATTGGCCTCTGGAAACACCATATATTTT. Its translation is CASKLASGNTIYF.

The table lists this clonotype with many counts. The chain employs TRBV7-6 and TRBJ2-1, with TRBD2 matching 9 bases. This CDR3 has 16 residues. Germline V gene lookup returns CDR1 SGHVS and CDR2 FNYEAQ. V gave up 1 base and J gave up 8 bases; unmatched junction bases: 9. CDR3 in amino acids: CASSLGVAGGPDEQFF. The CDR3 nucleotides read TGTGCCAGCAGCTTAGGGGTGGCGGGAGGGCCCGATGAGCAGTTCTTC.

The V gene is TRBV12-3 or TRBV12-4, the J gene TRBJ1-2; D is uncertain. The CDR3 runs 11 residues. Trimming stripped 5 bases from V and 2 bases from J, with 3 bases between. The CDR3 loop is CASSENYGYTF. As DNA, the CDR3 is TGTGCCAGCAGTGAGAACTATGGCTACACCTTC.